This is a list of T cell receptor beta chains from one sample in a study of shared clonotypes between healthy human individuals. The protocol was immunoSEQ multiplex PCR, while the TCRdb copy is restricted to in-frame clones and leaves out a portion. Of about 2 million clones listed, roughly 94% are singletons. Source material: naive CD8+ T cells sorted from blood. Receptors originate from a man younger than 35 in good health. The CDR3 runs from the conserved cysteine through the conserved F or W. The order of the fields is D gene, J gene, V gene, clone size, CDR3 DNA, CDR3 protein. A D gene is named only where the DNA matches it firmly. Only part of the rows carry a size: once, few, many, or a class if the clone is expanded.

TRBD1	TRBJ2-5	TRBV5-8	once	TGTGCCAGCAGCACTATACCGGGACAGGAAGGGGAGACCCAGTACTTC	CASSTIPGQEGETQYF
.	TRBJ1-1	TRBV7-8	.	TGTGCCAGCAGCTTTTCGGGCCATTTTTATGAAGCTTTCTTT	CASSFSGHFYEAFF
.	TRBJ2-7	TRBV7-9	.	TGTGCCAGCAGATACCCCAGGGGCAAAATTACGGACGAGCAGTACTTC	CASRYPRGKITDEQYF
TRBD1	TRBJ2-7	TRBV4-1	.	TGCGCCAGCAGCCAAGGCGGGACAGGGCCCGTCGAGCAGTACTTC	CASSQGGTGPVEQYF
.	TRBJ2-5	TRBV6-6	.	TGTGCCAGCAGTTACTCGAGTTTGGGGGAGACCCAGTACTTC	CASSYSSLGETQYF
TRBD1	TRBJ2-5	TRBV7-9	.	TGTGCCAGCAGCTTAGGTAGACAGGGCTCTCACCAAGAGACCCAGTACTTC	CASSLGRQGSHQETQYF
.	TRBJ1-1	TRBV7-9	few	TGTGCCAGCAGCTCCCGGGGTCAGGGGACTGGCACTGGAGCTTTCTTT	CASSSRGQGTGTGAFF
TRBD2	TRBJ2-1	TRBV5-1	.	TGCGCCAGCAGCTCTTCAGCGGGACTTCGCTACAATGAGCAGTTCTTC	CASSSSAGLRYNEQFF
.	TRBJ2-7	TRBV19	.	TGTGCCAGTACCAAAACCGGGGCCACCTACGAGCAGTACTTC	CASTKTGATYEQYF
TRBD2	TRBJ2-1	TRBV18	.	TGTGCCAGCTCACCCTCACTAGCGGGGGGCTTCACCTACAATGAGCAGTTCTTC	CASSPSLAGGFTYNEQFF
.	TRBJ2-7	TRBV4-1	.	TGCGCCAGCAGCCAAGTTGGGCCGGACGTCTCCTACGAGCAGTACTTC	CASSQVGPDVSYEQYF
.	TRBJ2-7	TRBV5-6	.	TGTGCCAGCAGCTTGAGCCAGGCCTACGAGCAGTACTTC	CASSLSQAYEQYF
.	TRBJ2-6	TRBV4-2	.	TGTGCCAGCAGCCAAGGGGACGGCTTCTTTGGGGCCAACGTCCTGACTTTC	CASSQGDGFFGANVLTF
TRBD1	TRBJ2-7	TRBV5-4	.	TGTGCCAGCAGCGGAGGACAGGGAGAATACGAGCAGTACTTC	CASSGGQGEYEQYF
.	TRBJ2-2	TRBV4-3	.	TGCGCCAGCACCCCGTTTGAGGGTACCGGGGAGCTGTTTTTT	CASTPFEGTGELFF
.	TRBJ1-1	TRBV19	.	TGTGCCAGTAGTCCTTGGGGTATCCCTGAAGCTTTCTTT	CASSPWGIPEAFF
.	TRBJ1-2	TRBV4-1	once	TGCGCCAGCAGCCAAGGTCCCCCGGGACACTCTAACTATGGCTACACCTTC	CASSQGPPGHSNYGYTF
.	TRBJ2-7	TRBV7-9	once	TGTGCCAGCAGCCTACCAGGACGGATCACCTACGAGCAGTACTTC	CASSLPGRITYEQYF
.	TRBJ2-5	TRBV7-2	.	.	CASSSTLGLAETQYF
TRBD1	TRBJ1-2	TRBV6-5	.	TGTGCCACACAGGGGTACTATGGCTACACCTTC	CATQGYYGYTF
.	TRBJ2-7	TRBV9	.	TGTGCCAGCAGCGAAGAACTAGACTACGAGCAGTACTTC	CASSEELDYEQYF
TRBD2	TRBJ2-2	TRBV27	.	TGTGCCAGCATTGCCTGGGCGGGAGGCACCGGGGAGCTGTTTTTT	CASIAWAGGTGELFF
.	TRBJ1-1	TRBV6-1	.	TGTGCCAGCAGGGAAGGGACGGTGAACACTGAAGCTTTCTTT	CASREGTVNTEAFF
TRBD2	TRBJ2-1	TRBV27	.	TGTGCCAGCAGGGGGACTAGCGGGATAAAAAACAATGAGCAGTTCTTC	CASRGTSGIKNNEQFF
.	TRBJ2-7	TRBV7-9	.	TGTGCCAGCAGCTTTCCAGGGGCCGCCGAGCAGTACTTC	CASSFPGAAEQYF
TRBD1	TRBJ2-7	TRBV27	.	TGTGCCAGCAGTCTCGGGACAGAGAAGTACGAGCAGTACTTC	CASSLGTEKYEQYF
.	TRBJ2-7	TRBV9	.	TGTGCCAGCAGCGTGGGGCAGCGATCCTACGAGCAGTACTTC	CASSVGQRSYEQYF
TRBD1	TRBJ1-6	TRBV30	.	TGTGCCTGGAACGCCGGGACAGGAAATTCACCCCTCCACTTT	CAWNAGTGNSPLHF
.	TRBJ1-1	TRBV5-6	once	TGTGCCAGCACCCCCGCCGTAGCGATTTGGGCTGAAGCTTTCTTT	CASTPAVAIWAEAFF
.	TRBJ2-7	TRBV5-1	.	TGCGCCAGCAGCTGGAGGGGAGAGCAGTACTTC	CASSWRGEQYF
TRBD2	TRBJ2-4	TRBV29-1	.	TGCAGCGTTGGGGACCCGGGGGGTGAAAACATTCAGTACTTC	CSVGDPGGENIQYF
TRBD2	TRBJ2-7	TRBV7-2	.	TGTGCCAGCAGCGACGGGACTAGCGGCTCCTACGAGCAGTACTTC	CASSDGTSGSYEQYF
TRBD1	TRBJ1-5	TRBV2	.	TGTGCCAGCAGTCGGGACAGGGGGACGGGTCAGCCCCAGCATTTT	CASSRDRGTGQPQHF
TRBD1	TRBJ1-2	TRBV29-1	.	TGCAGCGTTGAAGATCTTGGGCAGGGGGACGGCTACACCTTC	CSVEDLGQGDGYTF
TRBD1	TRBJ2-4	TRBV5-4	.	TGTGCCAGCAGCGAAGGACAGGGGGTAACCAAAAACATTCAGTACTTC	CASSEGQGVTKNIQYF
.	TRBJ2-6	TRBV5-1	.	TGCGCCAGCAGCTACACCTCTGGGGCCAACGTCCTGACTTTC	CASSYTSGANVLTF
.	TRBJ2-1	TRBV7-9	.	TGTGCCAGCAGATTAGGGGGGATTTACAATGAGCAGTTCTTC	CASRLGGIYNEQFF
.	TRBJ1-1	TRBV6-1	.	TGTGCCAGCAGTGAAAACCCTCGGGGTACTGAAGCTTTCTTT	CASSENPRGTEAFF
.	TRBJ1-1	TRBV7-9	.	TGTGCCAGCAGCTTACCATTTACAGAGAACACTGAAGCTTTCTTT	CASSLPFTENTEAFF
TRBD1	TRBJ2-7	TRBV7-9	.	TGTGCCAGCACGCAGGGGGCTTTAGACGAGCAGTACTTC	CASTQGALDEQYF
.	TRBJ2-7	TRBV5-1	.	TGCGCCAGCAGCTTGGAGGCACGTTCCTACGAGCAGTACTTC	CASSLEARSYEQYF
TRBD2	TRBJ2-1	TRBV11-2	few	TGTGCCAGCAGCTTAGAAGTCGCGGGACTAGCCTACCTCAATGAGCAGTTCTTC	CASSLEVAGLAYLNEQFF
.	TRBJ2-1	TRBV13	.	TGTGCCAGCAGGACGGGCTCCTACAATGAGCAGTTCTTC	CASRTGSYNEQFF
TRBD2	TRBJ2-7	TRBV9	.	TGTGCCAGCAGCGACCGGGACTACCCCTACGAGCAGTACTTC	CASSDRDYPYEQYF
.	TRBJ2-7	TRBV21-1	.	TGTGCCAGCAGCAAAGCGCTCCCTAGTGGATGCCCGATTCTAGGGGAGCAGTACTTC	CASSKALPSGCPILGEQYF
.	TRBJ2-1	TRBV9	.	TGTGCCAGCAGCGTAGGTCCTATCCGCAATGAGCAGTTCTTC	CASSVGPIRNEQFF
.	TRBJ1-2	TRBV10-3	.	TGTGCCATCAGTGAGTCTTTTCAGGGCATCTATGGCTACACCTTC	CAISESFQGIYGYTF
TRBD1	TRBJ1-1	TRBV27	.	TGTGCCAGCACCGAGATAGGACAGGACACTGAAGCTTTCTTT	CASTEIGQDTEAFF
TRBD1	TRBJ2-7	TRBV7-9	.	TGTGCCAGCAGCTCAACAGGGGAATTCCCATCCTACGAGCAGTACTTC	CASSSTGEFPSYEQYF
TRBD2	TRBJ2-1	TRBV4-1	once	TGCGCCAGCAGCCAAGCCCTAGCGGATAATGAGCAGTTCTTC	CASSQALADNEQFF
TRBD2	TRBJ2-5	TRBV11-2	.	TGTGCCAGCAGCCCTGGGACTAGCGGACTCCAAGAGACCCAGTACTTC	CASSPGTSGLQETQYF
.	TRBJ2-7	TRBV7-8	.	TGTGCCAGCAGCTTGGACACAGGGGACTCGACATACGAGCAGTACTTC	CASSLDTGDSTYEQYF
.	TRBJ2-1	TRBV6-4	.	TGTGCCAGCAGTGACTCCGGGGAGCAGTTCTTC	CASSDSGEQFF
TRBD2	TRBJ2-3	TRBV4-1	.	TGCGCCAGCAGCCAAGATCACCCTAGCGGGGAGGGAGATACGCAGTATTTT	CASSQDHPSGEGDTQYF
.	TRBJ2-7	TRBV6-6	.	TGTGCCAGCAGTGGGACGGAGTACTACGAGCAGTACTTC	CASSGTEYYEQYF
TRBD2	TRBJ2-2	TRBV2	.	TGTGCCAGCAGGGACCGACTAGCGGGAGACGGGGAGCTGTTTTTT	CASRDRLAGDGELFF
.	TRBJ1-2	TRBV30	few	TGTGCCTGGTTAACAGGGCGTCTTTCTGGCTACACCTTC	CAWLTGRLSGYTF
.	TRBJ2-7	TRBV7-8	.	TGTGCCAGCAGCTTAGATCCCCTAGGGGTCTACGAGCAGTACTTC	CASSLDPLGVYEQYF
TRBD1	TRBJ1-2	TRBV28	.	TGTGCCAGCAGTCTCGGACAGGGCAATGGCTACACCTTC	CASSLGQGNGYTF